A selection of T cell receptor beta chains follows, all from one sample in a study of shared clonotypes between healthy human individuals. Some clones are missing from TCRdb's copy, which holds only in-frame ones; the method was immunoSEQ multiplex PCR. The sample includes millions of clones, around 94% seen only once; the top ten take over 0.12%. The sample consisted of naive CD4+ T cells sorted from blood. These TCRs come from a man younger than 35 in good health. Each CDR3 is given with its conserved first and last residue. The order of the fields is J gene, V gene, D gene, CDR3 DNA, CDR3 protein. The D gene is left open where the match is weak.

TRBJ1-6 TRBV28 TRBD1 TGTGCCAGCAGTTTATCCCAGGGGGTATATTCACCCCTCCACTTT CASSLSQGVYSPLHF
TRBJ1-4 TRBV18 TRBD1 TGTGCCAGCTCCCCCGGGACAGGGGGCGCGAATGAAAAACTGTTTTTT CASSPGTGGANEKLFF
TRBJ2-3 TRBV29-1 . TGCAGCGTCGTGACGTACAACACAGATACGCAGTATTTT CSVVTYNTDTQYF
TRBJ2-7 TRBV5-1 TRBD2 TGCGCCAGCAGCACCTCCGGGACTAGCGGCTCCTACGAGCAGTACTTC CASSTSGTSGSYEQYF
TRBJ2-3 TRBV5-4 TRBD2 TGTGCCAGCAGCTCATCGTCGGGAGCGGGAGTTGGCCCAGATACGCAGTATTTT CASSSSSGAGVGPDTQYF
TRBJ2-5 TRBV29-1 . TGCAGCGTTGTGGCAGGGGGGTTTTGGGAGACCCAGTACTTC CSVVAGGFWETQYF
TRBJ1-1 TRBV30 . TGTGCCTGGAGGCGGGGGGCGGAATGGGAGGGAGCTTTCTTT CAWRRGAEWEGAFF
TRBJ2-5 TRBV5-4 . TGTGCCAGCAGGCGGGACACGTTAGGGGAGACCCAGTACTTC CASRRDTLGETQYF
TRBJ1-4 TRBV5-1 . TGCGCCAGCAGCTTGGCGGGTTGGGCTAATGAAAAACTGTTTTTT CASSLAGWANEKLFF
TRBJ2-3 TRBV5-1 TRBD1 TGCGCCAGCAGCCCGGGACAGTTCACAGATACGCAGTATTTT CASSPGQFTDTQYF
TRBJ2-1 TRBV27 . TGTGCCAGCAGTTTATCGGCCTACAATGAGCAGTTCTTC CASSLSAYNEQFF
TRBJ2-2 TRBV6-5 . TGTGCCAGCGGCAGGGGAGGGGACACCGGGGAGCTGTTTTTT CASGRGGDTGELFF
TRBJ2-2 TRBV27 TRBD2 TGTGCCAGCAGTTTCGGGAGGACCGGGGAGCTGTTTTTT CASSFGRTGELFF
TRBJ2-7 TRBV29-1 TRBD1 TGCAGCGTTGTGGGGACAGAAGCCTACGAGCAGTACTTC CSVVGTEAYEQYF
TRBJ2-3 TRBV5-1 . TGCGCCAGCAATACGGGATCTAGCACAGATACGCAGTATTTT CASNTGSSTDTQYF
TRBJ2-1 TRBV18 TRBD2 TGTGCCAGCTCACCAGGACTAGCGGGGGAGCTCGAGCAGTTCTTC CASSPGLAGELEQFF
TRBJ2-2 TRBV30 TRBD2 TGTGCCTGGAGTGTACTAGCGGGGGGGCCCGGGGAGCTGTTTTTT CAWSVLAGGPGELFF
TRBJ1-2 TRBV7-8 . TGTGCCAGCAGCCGGACCTTTAACTATGGCTACACCTTC CASSRTFNYGYTF
TRBJ1-5 TRBV27 . TGTGCCAGCACTGGTATTCTTGATCAGCCCCAGCATTTT CASTGILDQPQHF
TRBJ1-1 TRBV30 . TGTGCCTGGAGTGTAGGACTATCCATGAACACTGAAGCTTTCTTT CAWSVGLSMNTEAFF
TRBJ2-7 TRBV7-9 TRBD1 TGTGCCAGCAGCTGGGACAGGGGAGCCTACGAGCAGTACTTC CASSWDRGAYEQYF
TRBJ2-7 TRBV5-5 TRBD1 TGTGCCAGCAGCACGGGACAGTCGTCGGTCGTAAACGAGCAGTACTTC CASSTGQSSVVNEQYF
TRBJ2-5 TRBV5-1 . TGCGCCAGCAGCTCGGGGGTACAATTTGGAGAGACCCAGTACTTC CASSSGVQFGETQYF
TRBJ2-5 TRBV7-3 TRBD1 TGTGCCAGCAGCTTGGGACAGGAGGAGACCCAGTACTTC CASSLGQEETQYF
TRBJ2-7 TRBV6-5 . TGTGCCAGCAGTTACCCAGGGACCTACGAGCAGTACTTC CASSYPGTYEQYF
TRBJ2-1 TRBV9 . TGTGCCAGCGCTCGGGGGACAGATTTTTTTAGTGAGCAGTTCTTC CASARGTDFFSEQFF
TRBJ1-5 TRBV19 . TGTGCCAGTAGCCCCGGGGAGGGCCTAAATCAGCCCCAGCATTTT CASSPGEGLNQPQHF
TRBJ1-4 TRBV6-4 . TGTGCCAGCAGTGGACAGCCGGGGGAAAAACTGTTTTTT CASSGQPGEKLFF
TRBJ1-3 TRBV7-6 . TGTGCCAGCAGCTTAGACAGGGCGTTCTCTGGAAACACCATATATTTT CASSLDRAFSGNTIYF
TRBJ1-1 TRBV5-1 . TGCGCCAGCAGCCCCCGGGAGATGGGGAACACTGAAGCTTTCTTT CASSPREMGNTEAFF
TRBJ1-2 TRBV12-5 . TGTGCTAGTGGTTTGGGGGGTAACTATGGCTACACCTTC CASGLGGNYGYTF
TRBJ2-2 TRBV10-3 TRBD2 TGTGCCATCAGTGAGTCGGGACTAATGAACACCGGGGAGCTGTTTTTT CAISESGLMNTGELFF
TRBJ2-3 TRBV5-5 . TGTGCCAGCAGCTTGCTGGGGACCGCTAGCACAGATACGCAGTATTTT CASSLLGTASTDTQYF